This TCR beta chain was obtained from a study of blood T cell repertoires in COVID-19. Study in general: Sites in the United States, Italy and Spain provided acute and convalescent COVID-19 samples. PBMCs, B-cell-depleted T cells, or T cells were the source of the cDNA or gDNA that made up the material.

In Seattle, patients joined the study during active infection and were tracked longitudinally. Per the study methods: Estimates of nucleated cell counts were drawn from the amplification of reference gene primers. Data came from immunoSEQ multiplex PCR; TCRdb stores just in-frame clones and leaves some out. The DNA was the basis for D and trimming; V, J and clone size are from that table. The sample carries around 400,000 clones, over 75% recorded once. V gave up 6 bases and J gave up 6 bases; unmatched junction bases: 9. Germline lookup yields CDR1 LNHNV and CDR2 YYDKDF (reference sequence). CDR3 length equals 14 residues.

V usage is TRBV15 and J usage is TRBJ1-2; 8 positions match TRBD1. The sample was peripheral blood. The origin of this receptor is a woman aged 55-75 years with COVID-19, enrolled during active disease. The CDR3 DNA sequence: TGTGCCACCAGAGCAAACCCAGGGGGCGATGGCTACACCTTC. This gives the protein CATRANPGGDGYTF.